The 24 T cell receptor beta chains below come from one sample, sequenced in a study of blood T cell repertoires in COVID-19. Profiling relied on immunoSEQ multiplex PCR, and the TCRdb table lists in-frame clones only, not all of them. The table lists around 240,000 clones, approximately 86% of them singletons, with less than 4% in the top ten. The sample consisted of peripheral blood. The receptors here all came from a woman aged 25 to 39 who had recovered from COVID-19.

The V gene is TRBV6-5, the J gene TRBJ2-7, with D tentatively TRBD1 (6 bases). With 6 bases removed from V and 2 bases from J, the gap between germline ends came to 14 bases. Germline lookup yields CDR1 MNHEY and CDR2 SVGAGI. This CDR3 is 14 amino acids long. CDR3 sequence reads: CASRPRDTAYEQYF. The CDR3 DNA reads TGTGCCAGCAGACCACGGGACACCGCCTACGAGCAGTACTTC.

The chain joins TRBV13 to TRBJ2-1, with D hard to call. The V gene's germline CDR1 is PRHDT and CDR2 FYEKMQ (reference sequence). V was clipped by 0 bases and J by 9 bases, with 9 bases between them. This CDR3 spans 13 amino acids. The CDR3 protein is CASSLGSTVEQFF. Written as DNA, the CDR3 is TGTGCCAGCAGCTTAGGAAGTACGGTTGAGCAGTTCTTC.

The chain has TRBV5-1 and TRBJ2-7; D is possibly TRBD1 (6 bases). Germline CDR1 is SGHRS and CDR2 is YFSETQ. Trimming removed 4 bases at V and 2 bases at J, with 10 bases between. The CDR3 extends over 13 amino acids. The chain's CDR3 is CASSVDSPYEQYF. CDR3 nucleotide sequence: TGCGCCAGCAGCGTGGACAGTCCCTACGAGCAGTACTTC.

This rearrangement joins TRBV18 to TRBJ2-3, with no clear D. Looked up from germline, CDR1 is KGHSH and CDR2 is LQKENI. The length of the CDR3 is 14 residues. V was clipped by 2 bases and J by 2 bases, with 8 bases between them. For the CDR3, the DNA is TGTGCCAGCTCACCAATGGCATCCACAGATACGCAGTATTTT. Amino acids: CASSPMASTDTQYF.

The chain carries TRBV6-1 and TRBJ2-7, with 7 bases identical to TRBD1. V dropped 6 bases and J dropped 0; count of bases not matched to a gene: 5. The CDR3 runs 14 residues. From germline, CDR1 is MNHNS and CDR2 SASEGT. CDR3 in amino acids: CASRDPGGSYEQYF. The DNA of the CDR3 is TGTGCCAGCAGGGACCCAGGGGGCTCCTACGAGCAGTACTTC.

V usage is TRBV12-1 and J usage is TRBJ2-5; the table's D gene call, TRBD2, was not cross checked with the DNA. TRBV12-1 is recorded as a pseudogene. The CDR3 spans 14 residues. CDR3 coding DNA: TGTGCCAGCAGCAATTCGGGGGTTAGGGAGACCCAGTACTTC. This codes for CASSNSGVRETQYF.

This chain links TRBV7-9 with TRBJ2-3; a weak D match, TRBD1 (5 bases). This CDR3 spans 15 amino acids. Per germline, CDR1 SEHNR and CDR2 FQNEAQ (reference sequence). The V end was cut by 4 bases, the J end by 1 base, with 12 bases between. CDR3 DNA: TGTGCCAGCAGCTCGACAGCTTCGGGCACAGATACGCAGTATTTT. It codes for CASSSTASGTDTQYF.

Comment on this clone: Relative to the germline gene, one junction end is altered; a read error may explain this. The chain couples TRBV24-1 to TRBJ2-1, with a weak D call TRBD2 (7 bases). CDR3 length: 16 residues. The germline CDR1 and CDR2 sequences are KGHDR and SFDVKD. The CDR3 here is CATSEGGFSSYNEQFF. The DNA for the CDR3 is TGTGCCACGAGTGAGGGGGGGTTTAGCTCCTACAATGAGCAGTTCTTC.

The rearrangement joins TRBV3-1 (or the pseudogene TRBV3-2) to TRBJ2-7, with a weak D call TRBD1 (6 bases). This CDR3 is 15 amino acids long. CDR1 and CDR2 from the germline V gene are LGHDT and YNNKEL (reference sequence). The V gene lost 0 bases and the J gene lost 2 bases, with 11 bases spanning the gap. CDR3 amino acids: CASSQERGQTYEQYF. As DNA, the CDR3 is TGTGCCAGCAGCCAAGAAAGGGGACAAACCTACGAGCAGTACTTC.

The chain links TRBV6-5 to TRBJ1-6; D not certain. V was pared by 6 bases and J by 6 bases, with 15 bases between. Germline V gene sequence: CDR1 MNHEY, CDR2 SVGAGI. This CDR3 is 15 amino acids long. CDR3 amino acids: CASSTVGPANSPLHF. The CDR3 nucleotides are TGTGCCAGCAGCACCGTGGGCCCTGCTAATTCACCCCTCCACTTT.

The J gene is TRBJ1-2, the V gene TRBV7-2; the match to TRBD1 covers 9 bases. The V gene's germline CDR1 is SGHTA and CDR2 FQGNSA. The ends lost 1 base at V and 5 bases at J; junction bases unmatched: 8. The CDR3 length is 16 residues. CDR3 amino acids: CASSLGGQGYIYGYTF. The CDR3 coding sequence is TGTGCCAGCAGCTTAGGGGGACAGGGTTATATTTATGGCTACACCTTC.

This chain joins TRBV5-4 and TRBJ1-1; D gene unclear. CDR1 is SGHNT and CDR2 is YYREEE in the germline V gene (reference sequence). This CDR3 is 15 amino acids long. Trimming shortened V by 4 bases and J by 0 bases, and 13 bases separated the two germline ends. The CDR3 protein is CASSISRNMNTEAFF. The CDR3 bases are TGTGCCAGCAGCATCTCCAGGAACATGAACACTGAAGCTTTCTTT.

The chain has TRBV27 and TRBJ1-6; possible D gene TRBD1, 5 bases. Germline V gene data show CDR1 as MNHEY and CDR2 as SMNVEV (reference sequence). V was pared by 2 bases and J by 0 bases, with 8 bases between. The CDR3 has 16 residues. The CDR3: CASSLTTASYNSPLHF. The CDR3 nucleotides are TGTGCCAGCAGTTTAACGACAGCCTCCTATAATTCACCCCTCCACTTT.

V usage is TRBV7-7 and J usage is TRBJ2-2, with D perhaps matching TRBD1 (6 bases). Germline CDR1 and CDR2: SSHAT and FNYEAQ (reference sequence). There are 16 residues in the CDR3. V lost 0 bases to trimming and J lost 0 bases, with 8 bases between them. The CDR3 here is CASSLAGAPNTGELFF. The CDR3 DNA is TGTGCCAGCAGCTTAGCGGGGGCCCCGAACACCGGGGAGCTGTTTTTT.

The chain employs TRBV5-5 and TRBJ2-7; perhaps TRBD2 as D (6 bases). The germline CDR1 and CDR2 sequences are SGHKS and YYEKEE (reference sequence). This CDR3 has 15 residues. V lost 0 bases to trimming and J lost 0 bases, with 10 bases between them. CDR3 coding DNA: TGTGCCAGCAGCTTGGAAGGGACTGACTCCTACGAGCAGTACTTC. Amino acids: CASSLEGTDSYEQYF.

This chain links TRBV4-1 with TRBJ1-4; 9 bases are shared with TRBD1. This CDR3 region has 18 residues. Germline V lookup: CDR1 MGHRA, CDR2 YSYEKL. Trimming removed 2 bases from V and 7 bases from J; junction bases left unmatched: 14. CDR3 sequence reads: CASSQPTGGLPRGEKLFF. CDR3 sequence (DNA): TGCGCCAGCAGCCAACCTACAGGGGGCCTCCCCCGGGGTGAAAAACTGTTTTTT.

The genes are TRBV7-9 and TRBJ2-5; TRBD2 matches 8 bases. Germline assignment: CDR1 SEHNR and CDR2 FQNEAQ (reference sequence). The CDR3 extends over 14 amino acids. The junction had 8 bases not matched to a gene; V was cut back by 5 bases and J by 6 bases. CDR3 DNA sequence: TGTGCCAGCAGCGGATTAGCGGGATTGCAGACCCAGTACTTC. Amino acids: CASSGLAGLQTQYF.

The chain links TRBV5-1 to TRBJ2-5, with 9 bases that match TRBD1. Losses at the gene ends were 2 bases for V and 1 base for J; bases not matched to a gene: 3. The CDR3 is 15 residues long. The germline CDR1 and CDR2 sequences are SGHRS and YFSETQ. This chain's CDR3 is CASSFAQGAQETQYF. The CDR3 nucleotides are TGCGCCAGCAGCTTTGCACAGGGGGCCCAAGAGACCCAGTACTTC.

The chain is built from TRBV2 and TRBJ2-2, with D maybe TRBD2 (5 bases). Per germline, CDR1 SNHLY and CDR2 FYNNEI. Trimming removed 7 bases from V and 4 bases from J, with 13 bases in between. The CDR3 consists of 14 residues. The DNA of the CDR3 is TGTGCCAGCAATATGGAGGTTGGCACCGGGGAGCTGTTTTTT. It yields the protein CASNMEVGTGELFF.

The CDR3 region is CASSRGTADTQYF. The CDR3 DNA reads as TGCGCCAGCAGCCGAGGGACAGCTGATACGCAGTATTTT. The chain carries TRBV5-1 and TRBJ2-3; TRBD1 matches 7 bases. CDR1 is SGHRS and CDR2 is YFSETQ in the germline V gene. The CDR3 contains 13 residues. Trimming removed 4 bases from V and 6 bases from J; junction bases left unmatched: 5.

V and J are TRBV5-5 and TRBJ2-1; 10 bases align to TRBD1. Germline lookup yields CDR1 SGHKS and CDR2 YYEKEE (reference sequence). Unmatched junction bases numbered 4, after V lost 2 bases and J lost 5 bases. The CDR3 contains 15 residues. CDR3 region: CASSFHGQGDNEQFF. The CDR3 DNA is TGTGCCAGCAGCTTCCACGGACAGGGGGACAATGAGCAGTTCTTC.

CDR3 amino acids: CASSSDRGHTEAFF. DNA of the CDR3: TGTGCCAGCAGCTCGGACAGGGGGCACACTGAAGCTTTCTTT. This chain joins TRBV7-3 and TRBJ1-1, with 11 bases fitting TRBD1. The trim removed 4 bases at V and 3 bases at J, leaving 1 base unmatched. CDR3 length: 14 amino acids. Germline CDR1 reads SGHTA; CDR2 reads FQGTGA. Drawing the rest from reference TRBV7-3 and TRBJ1-1, the complete variable domain is GAGVSQTPSNKVTEKGKYVELRCDPISGHTALYWYRQSLGQGPEFLIYFQGTGAADDSGLPNDRFFAVRPEGSVSTLKIQRTERGDSAVYLCASSSDRGHTEAFFGQGTRLTVV.

The chain couples TRBV19 to TRBJ2-7, with 10 positions matching TRBD1. Germline V gene sequence: CDR1 LNHDA, CDR2 SQIVND (reference sequence). J lost 2 bases, V lost 4 bases, and 2 bases had no gene match. The CDR3 has 14 amino acids. The CDR3 loop is CASSKGQGAYEQYF. As DNA, the CDR3 is TGTGCCAGTAGTAAAGGACAGGGGGCCTACGAGCAGTACTTC.

V gene TRBV7-2 combines with J gene TRBJ2-4; 8 bases agree with TRBD1. Germline assignment: CDR1 SGHTA and CDR2 FQGNSA. V lost 5 bases and J lost 6; bases outside the gene matches: 9. This CDR3 has 15 residues. CDR3 coding DNA: TGTGCCAGCAGCGCATCCAGGGGGCTGCGAAACATTCAGTACTTC. It specifies CASSASRGLRNIQYF.